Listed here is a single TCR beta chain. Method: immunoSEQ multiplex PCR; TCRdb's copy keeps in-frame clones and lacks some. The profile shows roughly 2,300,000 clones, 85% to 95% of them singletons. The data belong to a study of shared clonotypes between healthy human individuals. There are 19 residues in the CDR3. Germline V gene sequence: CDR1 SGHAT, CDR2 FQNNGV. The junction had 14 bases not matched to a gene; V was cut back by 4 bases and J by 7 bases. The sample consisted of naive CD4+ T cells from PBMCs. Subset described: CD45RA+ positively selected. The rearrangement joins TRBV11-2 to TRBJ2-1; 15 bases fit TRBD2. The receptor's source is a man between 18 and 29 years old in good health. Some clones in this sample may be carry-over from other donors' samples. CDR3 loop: CASSSWTSGRASLSNEQFF. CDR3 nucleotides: TGTGCCAGCAGCTCCTGGACTAGCGGGAGGGCTTCTCTTTCGAATGAGCAGTTCTTC.